Each of the 27 T cell receptor beta chains below was sequenced from the same sample in a study of T cell responses to AZD1222 COVID-19 vaccine. The protocol was immunoSEQ multiplex PCR, while the TCRdb copy is restricted to in-frame clones and leaves out a portion. The sample lists about 200,000 clones, over 85% occurring once. The specimen was peripheral blood, collected 28 days after the second dose of the MenACWY control vaccine. These receptors originate from an adult who received the MenACWY meningococcal vaccine as a control.

CDR3 protein: CASSSGQGAFYEQYF. Here the CDR3 DNA reads TGTGCCAGCAGCTCCGGGCAGGGGGCCTTCTACGAGCAGTACTTC. The chain has TRBV7-7 and TRBJ2-7, with TRBD1 identical over 8 bases. CDR3 length: 15 amino acids. Germline CDR1 reads SSHAT; CDR2 reads FNYEAQ (reference sequence). The junction had 8 bases not matched to a gene; V was cut back by 4 bases and J by 3 bases.

The chain carries TRBV27 and TRBJ1-2; D uncertain. Deletions cut 4 bases from V and 4 bases from J, with 16 bases between. Germline CDR1 reads MNHEY; CDR2 reads SMNVEV (reference sequence). The CDR3 has 15 residues. The CDR3 sequence: CASSSHLTDSYGYTF. In nucleotides, the CDR3 is TGTGCCAGCAGTTCTCACTTGACCGACTCCTATGGCTACACCTTC.

The V call is TRBV19, the J call TRBJ1-1; TRBD1 is a possible D gene (6 bases). Germline V gene data show CDR1 as LNHDA and CDR2 as SQIVND (reference sequence). Trimming pared 3 bases from V and 2 bases from J, leaving 13 bases between. The length of the CDR3 is 15 residues. The chain's CDR3 is CASSMSTQGNTEAFF. The CDR3 coding sequence is TGTGCCAGTAGTATGAGTACACAGGGAAACACTGAAGCTTTCTTT.

This CDR3 is CASSTLGSRENTEAFF. CDR3 nucleotide sequence: TGTGCCAGTAGTACTTTGGGCAGCCGGGAGAACACTGAAGCTTTCTTT. The chain recombines TRBV19 with TRBJ1-1, with D unclear. V was pared by 4 bases and J by 1 base, with 16 bases between. The germline V gene has CDR1 LNHDA and CDR2 SQIVND (reference sequence). This CDR3 contains 16 residues.

The V call is TRBV6-5, the J call TRBJ1-1, with D possibly being TRBD1 (5 bases). V was clipped by 2 bases and J by 3 bases, with 13 bases between them. CDR1 is MNHEY and CDR2 is SVGAGI in the germline V gene. CDR3 length: 15 residues. The CDR3 protein is CASSYQTPGDTEAFF. The CDR3, as DNA: TGTGCCAGCAGTTACCAGACTCCGGGGGACACTGAAGCTTTCTTT.

The chain is built from TRBV29-1 and TRBJ1-3; a possible D gene is TRBD1 (5 bases). CDR3 length: 16 amino acids. V was shortened by 7 bases and J by 0 bases, with 19 bases between the two germline ends. Germline-derived CDR1 and CDR2 are SQVTM and ANQGSEA. CDR3 nucleotides: TGCAGCGGAGGGGATGGGTCACCGAGCTCTGGAAACACCATATATTTT. Protein product: CSGGDGSPSSGNTIYF.

The rearrangement joins TRBV11-3 to TRBJ2-1, with TRBD2 identical over 14 bases. Trimming at V came to 5 bases and at J to 2 bases, leaving 5 bases not matched to a gene. Per the germline V gene, CDR1 is SGHNT and CDR2 is YENEEA. This CDR3 has 17 residues. The chain's CDR3 is CASSLGTSGSTYNEQFF. The CDR3 DNA sequence: TGTGCCAGCAGCCTGGGGACTAGCGGGAGCACCTACAATGAGCAGTTCTTC.

The DNA of the CDR3 is TGTGCCAGCAGCTTATTCGTGGGAGGGGCCGGGGAGCTGTTTTTT. Translation: CASSLFVGGAGELFF. The chain is built from TRBV11-1 and TRBJ2-2; 7 nucleotides match TRBD2. The germline V gene has CDR1 SGHAT and CDR2 FQDESV (reference sequence). The CDR3 spans 15 residues. J gave up 6 bases and V 2 bases, and 6 bases lay outside the gene matches.

The chain joins TRBV30 to TRBJ2-1; D is ambiguous. The CDR3 extends over 11 amino acids. CDR1 is GTSNPN, CDR2 SVGIG, per germline (reference sequence). Deletions cut 2 bases from V and 7 bases from J, with 6 bases between. The CDR3 DNA reads as TGTGCCTGGAGTCTTGCGAATGAGCAGTTCTTC. This translates into CAWSLANEQFF. Variable domain in full (rest from reference TRBV30 and TRBJ2-1): SQTIHQWPATLVQPVGSPLSLECTVEGTSNPNLYWYRQAAGRGLQLLFYSVGIGQISSEVPQNLSASRPQDRQFILSSKKLLLSDSGFYLCAWSLANEQFFGPGTRLTVL.

This sequence joins TRBV4-3 and TRBJ1-4, with D maybe TRBD1 (6 bases). The germline V gene has CDR1 LGHNA and CDR2 YSLEER. V was shortened by 0 bases and J by 7 bases, with 15 bases between the two germline ends. This CDR3 is 16 amino acids long. CDR3 DNA sequence: TGCGCCAGCAGCCAAGAAGAGGCCAGGGGCGGTGAAAAACTGTTTTTT. It codes for CASSQEEARGGEKLFF.

V usage is TRBV6-4 and J usage is TRBJ2-1; D is ambiguous. This CDR3 is 16 amino acids long. Germline lookup yields CDR1 MRHNA and CDR2 SNTAGT. The V end was cut by 0 bases, the J end by 4 bases, with 13 bases between. The CDR3 sequence is CASSDSSLGRYNEQFF. The CDR3 DNA reads TGTGCCAGCAGTGACTCCAGCTTGGGCCGATACAATGAGCAGTTCTTC.

This chain joins TRBV30 and TRBJ2-1; maybe TRBD2 (6 bases). The CDR3 is 14 amino acids. V was pared by 4 bases and J by 1 base, with 11 bases between. Germline V CDR1 and CDR2: GTSNPN, SVGIG (reference sequence). The CDR3 protein is CAWMRGLSYNEQFF. CDR3 coding DNA: TGTGCCTGGATGCGGGGCCTGTCCTACAATGAGCAGTTCTTC.

The chain couples TRBV19 to TRBJ1-5; the D is unclear. Germline V gene lookup returns CDR1 LNHDA and CDR2 SQIVND (reference sequence). The CDR3 loop spans 15 amino acids. Trimming shortened V by 2 bases and J by 2 bases, and 10 bases separated the two germline ends. CDR3 coding DNA: TGTGCCAGTAGTATACCGTCAGTGGGCAATCAGCCCCAGCATTTT. Translating it yields CASSIPSVGNQPQHF.

J is TRBJ2-7 and V is TRBV7-9; no clear D gene. The germline V gene has CDR1 SEHNR and CDR2 FQNEAQ (reference sequence). This CDR3 region has 18 residues. Trimming removed 5 bases at V and 7 bases at J, with 30 bases between. The CDR3 DNA follows: TGTGCCAGCAGCCTCCCCACTACCTCGTTTCAAAGCCTAGAAGAGCAGTACTTC. Protein sequence: CASSLPTTSFQSLEEQYF.

The V and J genes are TRBV7-9 and TRBJ1-3; D is uncertain. The germline gives CDR1 SEHNR, CDR2 FQNEAQ (reference sequence). The CDR3 extends over 15 amino acids. Trimming removed 0 bases at V and 5 bases at J, with 11 bases between. The chain's CDR3 is CASSLAPVGRNTIYF. The CDR3 DNA reads as TGTGCCAGCAGCTTAGCTCCAGTAGGCAGAAACACCATATATTTT.

The chain links TRBV6-5 to TRBJ1-3; 7 bases map to TRBD1. The germline CDR1 and CDR2 sequences are MNHEY and SVGAGI. CDR3 length: 14 residues. Germline trimming cut 5 bases from V and 3 bases from J; bases unmatched to any gene: 4. The CDR3 spells CASSTGTVGNTIYF. CDR3 coding DNA: TGTGCCAGCAGTACCGGGACAGTTGGAAACACCATATATTTT.

The chain couples TRBV2 to TRBJ1-5; TRBD1 agrees at 7 bases. This CDR3 region has 15 residues. V was clipped by 6 bases and J by 0 bases; unmatched bases: 5. In germline, CDR1 is SNHLY, CDR2 FYNNEI. This CDR3 reads CASRGTVNSNQPQHF. CDR3 in DNA: TGTGCCAGCAGGGGGACAGTTAATAGCAATCAGCCCCAGCATTTT. Full variable domain (rest looked up from reference TRBV2 and TRBJ1-5): EPEVTQTPSHQVTQMGQEVILRCVPISNHLYFYWYRQILGQKVEFLVSFYNNEISEKSEIFDDQFSVERPDGSNFTLKIRSTKLEDSAMYFCASRGTVNSNQPQHFGDGTRLSIL.

Comments on this clone: A read error may produce the germline difference seen at one junction end. This same CDR3 is encoded by further DNA sequences in the sample. The V gene is TRBV9, the J gene TRBJ2-1; D might be TRBD2 (5 bases). CDR1 is SGDLS, CDR2 YYNGEE, per germline. The CDR3 totals 12 residues. The CDR3 coding sequence is TGTGCCAGTAGCGTAGACGGGGATGAGCAGTTCTTC. As protein: CASSVDGDEQFF.

V is TRBV3-1 (or the pseudogene TRBV3-2) and J is TRBJ1-1; D gene uncertain. Between the trimmed V and J ends, which lost 2 bases and 8 bases, there was a span of 18 bases. The germline gives CDR1 LGHDT, CDR2 YNNKEL (reference sequence). This CDR3 region has 15 residues. CDR3 region: CASSQTGSWGLEAFF. CDR3 sequence (DNA): TGTGCCAGCAGCCAAACGGGGTCTTGGGGTTTAGAAGCTTTCTTT.

The chain uses TRBV28 and TRBJ1-2, with TRBD1 matching over 9 bases. The CDR3 length is 17 residues. The V and J ends lost 6 bases and 1 base, in that order; junction bases with no gene match: 12. The germline gives CDR1 MDHEN, CDR2 SYDVKM. CDR3 sequence (DNA): TGTGCCAGCAGCCCTCGCTACAGGGGGCGCGGTAACTATGGCTACACCTTC. Protein: CASSPRYRGRGNYGYTF.

V and J are TRBV5-4 and TRBJ2-5; D may correspond to TRBD1 or TRBD2 (5 bases each). Trimming removed 3 bases from V and 5 bases from J, with 5 bases in between. The germline CDR1 and CDR2 sequences are SGHNT and YYREEE (reference sequence). The CDR3 is 11 residues long. The DNA of the CDR3 is TGTGCCAGCAGCTGGGGGGAGACCCAGTACTTC. The encoded protein is CASSWGETQYF.

The gene calls are TRBV6-2 or TRBV6-3 and TRBJ1-5; 8 bases fit TRBD1. V was clipped by 2 bases and J by 12 bases; unmatched bases: 0. The length of the CDR3 is 11 residues. Looked up from germline, CDR1 is MNHEY and CDR2 is SVGEGT. DNA for the CDR3: TGTGCCAGCAGTTACGGGACAGGCCAGCATTTT. It specifies CASSYGTGQHF.

Only one count was recorded for this clone. This CDR3 reads CASSPFSGRTYNEQFF. The CDR3 DNA is TGTGCCAGCTCACCGTTTAGCGGGAGAACCTACAATGAGCAGTTCTTC. J is TRBJ2-1 and V is TRBV18; 9 bases align to TRBD2. Germline V gene lookup returns CDR1 KGHSH and CDR2 LQKENI. The CDR3 runs to 16 residues. V lost 3 bases and J lost 2; bases outside the gene matches: 5. The entire variable domain, with the rest obtained from reference TRBV18 and TRBJ2-1, is as follows: NAGVMQNPRHLVRRRGQEARLRCSPMKGHSHVYWYRQLPEEGLKFMVYLQKENIIDESGMPKERFSAEFPKEGPSILRIQQVVRGDSAAYFCASSPFSGRTYNEQFFGPGTRLTVL.

The chain links TRBV9 to TRBJ2-5; 9 bases are shared with TRBD2. The V segment lost 4 bases and the J segment 5 bases; nucleotides outside the gene matches: 15. The CDR3 runs 17 residues. From germline, CDR1 is SGDLS and CDR2 YYNGEE. CDR3 coding DNA: TGTGCCAGCAGCCTACGTCCCGCGGGCGGGAGGGGCGAGACCCAGTACTTC. Residues: CASSLRPAGGRGETQYF.

The CDR3 DNA reads as TGTGCCAGCAGTTACTCGACTAGCGCCGAGCAGTTCTTC. It encodes CASSYSTSAEQFF. The chain employs TRBV6-5 and TRBJ2-1; TRBD2 matches 8 bases. There are 13 residues in the CDR3. The germline CDR1 and CDR2 sequences are MNHEY and SVGAGI. With V trimmed by 0 bases and J by 10 bases, 2 bases remained unmatched.

This clone was seen only once. The chain carries TRBV12-3 or TRBV12-4 and TRBJ1-1; D not certain. The ends were cut back, 6 bases at V and 11 bases at J, with 16 bases in the middle. This CDR3 has 12 residues. CDR3 loop: CASSFPWERAFF. CDR3 DNA sequence: TGTGCCAGCAGCTTCCCCTGGGAGCGCGCTTTCTTT.

The chain links TRBV29-1 to TRBJ1-1, with D perhaps TRBD1 (6 bases). The CDR3 is 13 amino acids. Germline-derived CDR1 and CDR2 are SQVTM and ANQGSEA. V was pared by 6 bases and J by 1 base, with 12 bases between. DNA of the CDR3: TGCAGCGTACGTGGAGGGGGGAACACTGAAGCTTTCTTT. Its protein product is CSVRGGGNTEAFF.